The 11 T cell receptor beta chains given below trace back to one sample, sequenced in a study of response to subunit inactivated influenza vaccine. One entry per CDR3 protein, called by TCRdb with MiXCR from the RT-PCR reads. The data contain just under 250,000 distinct CDR3 sequences, 12% of them seen just once; the ten biggest clones take up 7.8%. The sample consisted of non-naive T cells sorted from PBMCs, taken approximately 15 days before vaccination. These receptors originate from a man between 50 and 59 years old who received an inactivated influenza vaccine.

Ten or more counts support this clonotype. The rearrangement joins TRBV4-3 to TRBJ2-7; D remains unclear. Germline values: CDR1 LGHNA, CDR2 YSLEER. The V end lost 0 bases, the J end lost 4 bases, and 7 bases lay between the germline ends. The CDR3 is 13 residues long. CDR3 coding DNA: TGCGCCAGCAGCCAAGATCGCAGGTACGAGCAGTACTTC. Its protein is CASSQDRRYEQYF.

This clonotype was detected only a few times. V and J are TRBV24-1 and TRBJ2-5, with 10 bases matching TRBD2. Germline V gene sequence: CDR1 KGHDR, CDR2 SFDVKD. Trimming took 4 bases from V and 2 from J; bases not matched to a gene: 9. The CDR3 runs 17 residues. The chain's CDR3 is CATSETTGTSVQETQYF. CDR3 coding DNA: TGTGCCACCAGTGAAACAACCGGGACTAGCGTACAAGAGACCCAGTACTTC.

This clonotype appeared a few times. The V call is TRBV7-9, the J call TRBJ2-3; D is uncertain. CDR3 size: 14 residues. The germline gives CDR1 SEHNR, CDR2 FQNEAQ (reference sequence). Trimming removed 1 base from V and 6 bases from J, with 11 bases in between. The CDR3 loop reads CASSLGGIWDTQYF. The CDR3 coding sequence is TGTGCCAGCAGCTTAGGAGGTATCTGGGATACGCAGTATTTT.

In this sample, this clonotype turned up many times. The chain links TRBV5-1 to TRBJ2-1; 9 bases are shared with TRBD2. The CDR3 covers 14 residues. Germline CDR1 and CDR2: SGHRS and YFSETQ. The ends lost 6 bases at V and 7 bases at J; junction bases unmatched: 8. The CDR3 spells CASTPGLAVNEQFF. CDR3 nucleotide sequence: TGCGCCAGCACACCGGGACTAGCCGTTAATGAGCAGTTCTTC.

The chain employs TRBV12-3 or TRBV12-4 and TRBJ2-2, with 8 positions matching TRBD2. Unmatched junction bases numbered 6, after V lost 5 bases and J lost 7 bases. The CDR3 loop spans 14 amino acids. CDR3 protein: CASSPRLANGELFF. The CDR3 DNA is TGTGCCAGCAGTCCTAGACTAGCGAACGGGGAGCTGTTTTTT.

This chain joins TRBV5-1 and TRBJ1-5, with D perhaps matching TRBD1 (6 bases). V lost 4 bases, J lost 7 bases, and 12 bases lay in between. The CDR3 runs to 13 residues. Per germline, CDR1 SGHRS and CDR2 YFSETQ. CDR3 region: CASSPDSSQPQHF. DNA for the CDR3: TGCGCCAGCAGCCCGGACAGTTCCCAGCCCCAGCATTTT.

This clonotype was counted only a few times. The rearrangement joins TRBV5-1 to TRBJ2-7; 8 nucleotides align to TRBD1. Trimming cost V 7 bases and J 5 bases; bases outside gene matches: 14. The CDR3 totals 15 residues. Germline CDR1 SGHRS, CDR2 YFSETQ. As DNA, the CDR3 is TGCGCCAGCGAGGAAGGGCAGGGGGCCTTCGACGAGCAGTACTTC. Its protein is CASEEGQGAFDEQYF.

The chain combines TRBV6-1 with TRBJ2-2, with D tentatively TRBD1 (5 bases). The CDR3 runs to 14 residues. V lost 2 bases, J lost 6 bases, and 10 bases lay in between. Germline lookup yields CDR1 MNHNS and CDR2 SASEGT. CDR3 in amino acids: CASSEQGLSGELFF. The CDR3 DNA reads TGTGCCAGCAGTGAACAGGGATTATCCGGGGAGCTGTTTTTT.

This clonotype was detected a few times. J is TRBJ2-7 and V is TRBV11-1; maybe TRBD1 (6 bases). The CDR3 extends over 13 amino acids. With 5 bases removed from V and 9 bases from J, the gap between germline ends came to 17 bases. The germline V gene has CDR1 SGHAT and CDR2 FQDESV (reference sequence). The CDR3 nucleotides are TGTGCCAGCAGCCTCGTCCAGGGGTCGGCGCAGTACTTC. Translated: CASSLVQGSAQYF.

In this sample, this clonotype turned up a few times. The chain has TRBV6-6 and TRBJ2-2; D perhaps matches TRBD2 (5 bases). Germline V gene data show CDR1 as MNHNY and CDR2 as SVGAGI (reference sequence). V was cut by 5 bases and J by 1 base, with 8 bases left in between. The CDR3 has 14 residues. CDR3 region: CASSAEGNTGELFF. DNA for the CDR3: TGTGCCAGCAGTGCCGAGGGGAACACCGGGGAGCTGTTTTTT.

The V gene is TRBV6-1, the J gene TRBJ2-1, with 10 bases matching TRBD2. Germline loops: CDR1 MNHNS, CDR2 SASEGT. CDR3 length: 16 amino acids. Trimming at V came to 5 bases and at J to 7 bases, leaving 11 bases not matched to a gene. CDR3 nucleotide sequence: TGTGCCAGCAGTCCCGGAAGGCAGCGGGGGGGTAATGAGCAGTTCTTC. It encodes CASSPGRQRGGNEQFF.